The 22 T cell receptor beta chains listed next were all sequenced from one sample in a study of Ad26.COV2.S vaccination and SARS-CoV-2 variants (dated by TCRdb to 2020 to 2023). According to the study, the label for this sample's time point signals: individuals recovered from natural SARS-CoV-2 infection. Library method: the immunoSEQ multiplex PCR assay. Not all clones reach the TCRdb copy of this immuneACCESS table, which keeps in-frame sequences only. Checked studies attribute under half of the gap to unresolved V genes and leave the rest unexplained. Counted in this sample were about 6,800 clones; 84% of them appeared once. Roughly 28% of the sample comes from the top ten. The sample in question was peripheral blood, obtained after recovery from COVID-19. The source of these receptors is a human donor who had recovered from COVID-19.

The chain joins TRBV6-2 or TRBV6-3 to TRBJ2-5; TRBD2 agrees at 8 bases. The CDR3 runs to 13 residues. CDR1 and CDR2 (germline): MNHEY, SVGEGT. V was clipped by 2 bases and J by 5 bases; unmatched bases: 1. The CDR3 DNA follows: TGTGCCAGCAGTTACGGCGGGAGGGAGACCCAGTACTTC. Protein product: CASSYGGRETQYF.

The CDR3 is CASSLAGGTGELFF. CDR3 coding DNA: TGTGCCAGCAGCTTGGCGGGGGGAACCGGGGAGCTGTTTTTT. The chain joins TRBV7-8 to TRBJ2-2; the match to TRBD2 covers 8 bases. J gave up 5 bases and V 3 bases, and 2 bases lay outside the gene matches. CDR3 size: 14 residues. The germline V gene has CDR1 SGHVS and CDR2 FQNEAQ.

The rearrangement links TRBV7-6 to TRBJ2-1; TRBD2 agrees at 8 bases. This CDR3 has 15 amino acids. Germline loops: CDR1 SGHVS, CDR2 FNYEAQ. With V trimmed by 4 bases and J by 2 bases, 4 bases remained unmatched. The CDR3 nucleotides read TGTGCCAGCAGCTCGACGGGGGGGACCTACAATGAGCAGTTCTTC. It is translated as CASSSTGGTYNEQFF.

This clone was counted only a few times. The rearrangement uses TRBV30 and TRBJ2-1; 9 nucleotides agree with TRBD2. V lost 2 bases, J lost 4 bases, and 21 bases stayed unmatched. Germline V gene sequence: CDR1 GTSNPN, CDR2 SVGIG (reference sequence). The CDR3 extends over 20 amino acids. The CDR3 DNA follows: TGTGCCTGGAGTCCCTTTTCTAAGGGTAGCGGGAGCCCATGGTACAATGAGCAGTTCTTC. Its protein is CAWSPFSKGSGSPWYNEQFF.

This chain connects TRBV29-1 to TRBJ2-1; TRBD2 matches at 12 bases. V shed 4 bases, J shed 10 bases, and the junction held 14 bases outside the gene matches. The CDR3 consists of 16 residues. Looked up from germline, CDR1 is SQVTM and CDR2 is ANQGSEA. CDR3 bases: TGCAGCGTTGCGGCTAGCGGGAGGGCCGGGTCGGGAGAGCAGTTCTTC. This translates into CSVAASGRAGSGEQFF.

This chain connects TRBV19 to TRBJ1-2; unclear D gene. The CDR3 is 15 residues long. The V end lost 7 bases, the J end lost 4 bases, and 19 bases lay between the germline ends. Germline loops: CDR1 LNHDA, CDR2 SQIVND (reference sequence). The CDR3 spells CASISSQSLGYGYTF. The CDR3 DNA follows: TGTGCCAGTATTTCGAGCCAGTCCCTTGGCTATGGCTACACCTTC.

This chain connects TRBV6-5 to TRBJ1-1; the D is unclear. The CDR3 consists of 13 residues. Trimming pared 7 bases from V and 1 base from J, leaving 10 bases between. Per germline, CDR1 MNHEY and CDR2 SVGAGI. CDR3 bases: TGTGCCAGCATAAACCGAGGGAACACTGAAGCTTTCTTT. Its translation is CASINRGNTEAFF.

This clone was detected a few times. The V gene is TRBV6-2 or TRBV6-3, the J gene TRBJ1-2; D remains ambiguous. The CDR3 is 12 amino acids. CDR1 and CDR2 from the germline V gene are MNHEY and SVGEGT. With 6 bases removed from V and 10 bases from J, the gap between germline ends came to 15 bases. CDR3 nucleotides: TGTGCCAGCAGCGGGATCCGCACGGCCTACACCTTC. It codes for CASSGIRTAYTF.

This chain connects TRBV7-8 to TRBJ1-2; possibly TRBD1 for D (6 bases). Germline assignment: CDR1 SGHVS and CDR2 FQNEAQ. Trimming left V 5 bases short and J 4 bases short, with 17 bases between. The CDR3 totals 15 residues. CDR3 DNA: TGTGCCAGCAGCCCCTCCAGGGGCACCGTCTATGGCTACACCTTC. As protein: CASSPSRGTVYGYTF.

In its sample, this clone was seen once. The chain is built from TRBV13 and TRBJ2-7; 8 positions match TRBD1. Germline-derived CDR1 and CDR2 are PRHDT and FYEKMQ (reference sequence). The V and J ends lost 9 bases and 5 bases, in that order; junction bases with no gene match: 9. The CDR3 is made up of 13 amino acids. The CDR3 loop reads CASAQGARNEQYF. The CDR3 DNA reads as TGTGCCAGTGCTCAGGGGGCTAGGAACGAGCAGTACTTC.

This chain joins TRBV19 and TRBJ1-2; D remains unclear. The CDR3 runs 12 residues. The germline V and J ends were trimmed by 5 bases and 4 bases, with 8 bases remaining between them. Germline CDR1 reads LNHDA; CDR2 reads SQIVND (reference sequence). This CDR3 reads CASSPSSYGYTF. The CDR3 DNA is TGTGCCAGTAGTCCTTCTTCCTATGGCTACACCTTC.

The gene calls are TRBV11-2 and TRBJ2-5, with a tentative D call TRBD1 (6 bases). Trimming stripped 3 bases from V and 6 bases from J, with 11 bases between. CDR1 SGHAT and CDR2 FQNNGV come from the germline V gene. CDR3 size: 13 residues. The CDR3 nucleotides are TGTGCCAGCAGCTTCAGGGGCTTCCAGACCCAGTACTTC. Its protein is CASSFRGFQTQYF. The whole variable domain, filled in from reference TRBV11-2 and TRBJ2-5, reads EAGVAQSPRYKIIEKRQSVAFWCNPISGHATLYWYQQILGQGPKLLIQFQNNGVVDDSQLPKDRFSAERLKGVDSTLKIQPAKLEDSAVYLCASSFRGFQTQYFGPGTRLLVL.

This sequence joins TRBV7-2 and TRBJ2-2, with 10 bases that match TRBD2. This CDR3 region has 18 residues. The J segment lost 8 bases and the V segment lost 1 base, leaving 13 bases of the junction unmatched. Germline loops: CDR1 SGHTA, CDR2 FQGNSA. The CDR3 nucleotides are TGTGCCAGCAGCTTAGTAATGTTTGGACTAGCGGTTTCTGGGGAGCTGTTTTTT. Protein: CASSLVMFGLAVSGELFF.

The V gene is TRBV4-3, the J gene TRBJ2-1, with unresolved D. CDR3 length: 13 residues. Germline loops: CDR1 LGHNA, CDR2 YSLEER. Trimming removed 2 bases from V and 7 bases from J, with 9 bases in between. The CDR3 DNA sequence: TGCGCCAGCAGCCAAAGTTTACGGAATGAGCAGTTCTTC. This gives the protein CASSQSLRNEQFF.

This clone was seen only once. The chain employs TRBV12-3 or TRBV12-4 and TRBJ2-5, with no clear D. This CDR3 has 12 residues. V was cut by 2 bases and J by 7 bases, with 8 bases left in between. CDR3 in amino acids: CASSLTFGTQYF. CDR3 in DNA: TGTGCCAGCAGTTTAACATTCGGGACCCAGTACTTC.

J is TRBJ1-2 and V is TRBV28; TRBD1 matches 7 bases. This CDR3 has 14 amino acids. Germline assignment: CDR1 MDHEN and CDR2 SYDVKM. V shed 1 base, J shed 10 bases, and the junction held 9 bases outside the gene matches. The CDR3 here is CASSLSGGTRPYTF. The CDR3 DNA sequence: TGTGCCAGCAGTTTATCAGGGGGGACCCGTCCCTACACCTTC.

The V gene is TRBV3-1 (or the pseudogene TRBV3-2), the J gene TRBJ2-3; 9 nucleotides agree with TRBD2. The junction had 7 bases not matched to a gene; V was cut back by 5 bases and J by 4 bases. CDR3 length: 15 residues. The germline gives CDR1 LGHDT, CDR2 YNNKEL (reference sequence). CDR3 DNA: TGTGCCAGCAGCTTTGGCGGGAGGGCCGCAGATACGCAGTATTTT. This encodes CASSFGGRAADTQYF.

The chain combines TRBV6-2 or TRBV6-3 with TRBJ1-1; no reliable D call. Trimming pared 4 bases from V and 1 base from J, leaving 7 bases between. CDR3 size: 13 residues. CDR1 and CDR2 from the germline V gene are MNHEY and SVGEGT. The CDR3: CASSWSQNTEAFF. In nucleotides, the CDR3 is TGTGCCAGCAGTTGGTCGCAGAACACTGAAGCTTTCTTT.

J is TRBJ2-1 and V is TRBV7-9, with TRBD1 as a possible D gene (5 bases). The CDR3 runs 13 residues. V lost 3 bases, J lost 10 bases, and 13 bases lay in between. Germline V gene sequence: CDR1 SEHNR, CDR2 FQNEAQ (reference sequence). This chain's CDR3 is CASSFDRGGEQFF. The CDR3 DNA is TGTGCCAGCAGCTTCGATAGGGGTGGCGAGCAGTTCTTC.

CDR3 nucleotides: TGTGCCAGTAGTATCCTACTCTCGGGGGAGCAGTACTTC. It yields the protein CASSILLSGEQYF. The V and J genes are TRBV19 and TRBJ2-7; a possible D gene is TRBD2 (5 bases). The V end lost 3 bases, the J end lost 7 bases, and 13 bases lay between the germline ends. CDR1 is LNHDA, CDR2 SQIVND, per germline (reference sequence). The CDR3 is 13 amino acids.

The rearrangement joins TRBV10-1 to TRBJ2-2, with 10 nucleotides matching TRBD1. The germline CDR1 and CDR2 sequences are WNHNN and SYGVQD (reference sequence). Trimming took 6 bases from V and 5 from J; bases not matched to a gene: 0. The CDR3 loop spans 13 amino acids. CDR3 nucleotide sequence: TGCGCCAGCAGGGGACAGGGGACCGGGGAGCTGTTTTTT. Protein sequence: CASRGQGTGELFF.

This rearrangement joins TRBV7-8 to TRBJ1-1, with D tentatively TRBD1 (5 bases). In germline, CDR1 is SGHVS, CDR2 FQNEAQ. This CDR3 has 14 residues. The V and J ends lost 3 bases and 2 bases respectively, with 10 bases between them. The CDR3 here is CASSLNTGNTEAFF. As DNA, the CDR3 is TGTGCCAGCAGCTTGAACACAGGAAACACTGAAGCTTTCTTT.